Included here is one TCR beta chain sequence, with context. The antigen remains undetermined. The CDR3 is 13 amino acids. Trimming shortened V by 5 bases and J by 9 bases, and 14 bases separated the two germline ends. Germline values: CDR1 LGHDT, CDR2 YNNKEL (reference sequence). The sample comes from a study of T cell responses to AZD1222 COVID-19 vaccine. Whole-study findings and limits: There were repertoire samples only from the period after the peak T cell response. Along spike, vaccine-associated CD4 TCRs were found throughout, with dominance at 160-218 and 743-854. Close to half of all spike-specific TCRs reportedly target regions of the variants that are unmutated. Baseline antibody screening turned up just six or seven seropositive AZD1222 recipients.

TCRdb keeps only in-frame clones here, not all; method: immunoSEQ multiplex PCR. The sample lists under 150,000 clones; more than 75% were seen once. V is TRBV3-1 (or the pseudogene TRBV3-2) and J is TRBJ2-1, with no clear D. Source: peripheral blood, taken on day 0 of AZD1222 vaccination. The TCR originated in an adult in good health. CDR3 coding DNA: TGTGCCAGCAGCGCCCCCTTTTCGTCTGAGCAGTTCTTC. Protein: CASSAPFSSEQFF.